Presented here are 19 T cell receptor beta chains from one specimen sequenced in a study of glioma-infiltrating T cells after dendritic cell vaccination. The time point was: after dendritic cell vaccination, including at tumor progression/relapse. Using immunoSEQ multiplex PCR, the repertoire was profiled, and TCRdb retains in-frame clones only, with some absent. The repertoire includes approximately 110,000 clones, around 91% of them detected once, and roughly 2.8% sits in the top ten. Specimen: blood, collected after dendritic cell vaccination. These receptors were taken from a human donor with glioblastoma.

The J gene is TRBJ2-3, the V gene TRBV7-9; a weak D match, TRBD1 (6 bases). This CDR3 is built from 13 residues. Looked up from germline, CDR1 is SEHNR and CDR2 is FQNEAQ (reference sequence). V dropped 1 base and J dropped 14 bases, with 16 bases sitting between them. In DNA form, the CDR3 reads TGTGCCAGCAGCTTAGAGGGGGTCGGGGTCCTGTATTTT. Encoded protein: CASSLEGVGVLYF.

The chain employs TRBV5-1 and TRBJ2-3; 7 nucleotides agree with TRBD2. V lost 5 bases to trimming and J lost 6 bases; unmatched junction nucleotides: 6. There are 13 residues in the CDR3. CDR1 is SGHRS and CDR2 is YFSETQ in the germline V gene. CDR3 protein: CASRGGTVDTQYF. As DNA, the CDR3 is TGCGCCAGCAGGGGGGGGACGGTGGATACGCAGTATTTT.

DNA of the CDR3: TGTGCCAGCAGCTTAGTCCCTGGCAGCTCCTACGAGCAGTACTTC. Translating gives CASSLVPGSSYEQYF. The chain joins TRBV7-8 to TRBJ2-7; no firm D call. Germline CDR1 is SGHVS and CDR2 is FQNEAQ. Trimming pared 1 base from V and 0 bases from J, leaving 10 bases between. The CDR3 is 15 amino acids.

This clone was found once. The rearrangement joins TRBV11-1 to TRBJ2-1; no firm D call. V shed 4 bases and J shed 4 bases, with 11 bases lying between them. Germline V gene sequence: CDR1 SGHAT, CDR2 FQDESV (reference sequence). This CDR3 is 14 amino acids long. CDR3 residues: CASSSIGVYNEQFF. The CDR3 DNA is TGTGCCAGCAGCTCCATCGGAGTTTACAATGAGCAGTTCTTC.

This clone was seen a single time. The V and J genes are TRBV2 and TRBJ1-5, with 7 bases identical to TRBD1. CDR1 and CDR2 from the germline V gene are SNHLY and FYNNEI. J gave up 2 bases and V 8 bases, and 3 bases lay outside the gene matches. The CDR3 extends over 13 amino acids. In nucleotides, the CDR3 is TGTGCCAGCGAGGGGGCGGGCAATCAGCCCCAGCATTTT. Translating gives CASEGAGNQPQHF.

Only one count was recorded for this clone. This chain joins TRBV29-1 and TRBJ2-3, with D unclear. CDR1 SQVTM and CDR2 ANQGSEA come from the germline V gene. Trimming took off 5 bases at V and 4 bases at J, with 10 bases between the two ends. This CDR3 contains 12 residues. The CDR3 spells CSVHTYADTQYF. The CDR3 nucleotides are TGCAGCGTTCACACATACGCAGATACGCAGTATTTT.

The rearrangement joins TRBV7-2 to TRBJ2-7, with 12 nucleotides matching TRBD2. This CDR3 has 15 amino acids. With V trimmed by 6 bases and J by 0 bases, 3 bases remained unmatched. Germline assignment: CDR1 SGHTA and CDR2 FQGNSA. CDR3 nucleotides: TGTGCCAGCAGTTGGACTAGCGGGACCTCCTACGAGCAGTACTTC. Protein sequence: CASSWTSGTSYEQYF.

This clone was found a few times. V usage is TRBV6-1 and J usage is TRBJ1-2; 7 bases map to TRBD1. The CDR3 runs 15 residues. Germline V lookup: CDR1 MNHNS, CDR2 SASEGT. Trimming took 0 bases from V and 4 from J; bases not matched to a gene: 5. The CDR3 sequence: CASSEALDRPYGYTF. As DNA, the CDR3 is TGTGCCAGCAGTGAAGCCTTGGACAGGCCCTATGGCTACACCTTC.

The J gene is TRBJ1-1, the V gene TRBV2; D is uncertain. V lost 4 bases to trimming and J lost 7 bases, with 10 bases between them. This CDR3 spans 12 amino acids. In germline, CDR1 is SNHLY, CDR2 FYNNEI. CDR3 in amino acids: CASSGVEIEAFF. The CDR3 DNA is TGTGCCAGCAGTGGAGTTGAGATTGAAGCTTTCTTT.

The chain joins TRBV4-1 to TRBJ1-5; 9 bases match TRBD1. This CDR3 contains 15 residues. Trimming cost V 4 bases and J 4 bases; bases outside gene matches: 5. CDR1 and CDR2 from the germline V gene are MGHRA and YSYEKL. Written as DNA, the CDR3 is TGCGCCAGCAGCCCGGGACAGGGAACAAATCAGCCCCAGCATTTT. This sequence encodes CASSPGQGTNQPQHF.

The chain recombines TRBV29-1 with TRBJ1-1, with 7 bases aligning to TRBD1. CDR1 is SQVTM, CDR2 ANQGSEA, per germline. This CDR3 has 13 residues. V shed 7 bases and J 4 bases; nucleotides not matched to a gene: 9. The CDR3 nucleotides read TGCAGCGCCCAGGGGGGCTTGGGCACTGAAGCTTTCTTT. Translating gives CSAQGGLGTEAFF.

The genes are TRBV6-6 and TRBJ2-3; the match to TRBD2 covers 7 bases. Germline CDR1 is MNHNY and CDR2 is SVGAGI (reference sequence). The CDR3 loop spans 16 amino acids. J gave up 2 bases and V 5 bases, and 10 bases lay outside the gene matches. The CDR3 nucleotides are TGTGCCAGCAGTCTAAATAGCGGGTCCACCACAGATACGCAGTATTTT. Residues: CASSLNSGSTTDTQYF.

V gene TRBV27 combines with J gene TRBJ1-6, with a tentative D call TRBD1 (6 bases). Germline-derived CDR1 and CDR2 are MNHEY and SMNVEV (reference sequence). V lost 0 bases and J lost 13, with 16 bases in between. This CDR3 comprises 15 residues. The CDR3 DNA sequence: TGTGCCAGCAGTTTATCGGGGGCTTCTCTCTTGCCCCTCCACTTT. Residues: CASSLSGASLLPLHF.

The chain recombines TRBV9 with TRBJ2-1; 10 nucleotides line up with TRBD1. CDR1 is SGDLS and CDR2 is YYNGEE in the germline V gene. V lost 0 bases and J lost 7; bases outside the gene matches: 7. This CDR3 comprises 16 residues. CDR3 residues: CASSVEAWGQGNEQFF. The DNA of the CDR3 is TGTGCCAGCAGCGTAGAGGCTTGGGGACAGGGGAATGAGCAGTTCTTC.

The chain uses TRBV5-1 and TRBJ1-5; D is unclear. CDR1 is SGHRS and CDR2 is YFSETQ in the germline V gene. This CDR3 contains 13 residues. Trimming removed 0 bases from V and 9 bases from J, with 10 bases in between. The CDR3 here is CASSLDSQSPQHF. The CDR3 DNA follows: TGCGCCAGCAGCTTGGACAGCCAATCGCCCCAGCATTTT.

The chain carries TRBV9 and TRBJ1-2; the D gene is possibly TRBD1 (6 bases). Per germline, CDR1 SGDLS and CDR2 YYNGEE. CDR3 length equals 15 residues. Trimming stripped 1 base from V and 5 bases from J, with 15 bases between. CDR3: CASSVSGGAEYGYTF. CDR3 nucleotide sequence: TGTGCCAGCAGCGTAAGCGGGGGCGCCGAGTATGGCTACACCTTC.

This clone was seen a single time. The chain recombines TRBV9 with TRBJ1-5; 10 bases line up with TRBD1. The trim removed 3 bases at V and 0 bases at J, leaving 9 bases unmatched. Per the germline V gene, CDR1 is SGDLS and CDR2 is YYNGEE. The CDR3 runs to 18 residues. In DNA form, the CDR3 reads TGTGCCAGCAGCGCCGGACCAGACAGGGGGCTTAGCAATCAGCCCCAGCATTTT. Its protein product is CASSAGPDRGLSNQPQHF.

The chain employs TRBV6-1 and TRBJ1-2, with TRBD1 matching over 7 bases. After removal of 10 bases from V and 8 bases from J, the junction contained 16 bases not matched to a gene. Per germline, CDR1 MNHNS and CDR2 SASEGT. The CDR3 sequence is 14 residues long. The CDR3 region is CATLREDRATGYTF. DNA of the CDR3: TGTGCCACCCTCCGAGAAGACAGGGCGACGGGCTACACCTTC.

In its sample, this clone was seen a few times. The chain uses TRBV6-1 and TRBJ2-5; 8 bases are shared with TRBD2. The V gene's germline CDR1 is MNHNS and CDR2 SASEGT. The CDR3 consists of 14 residues. V dropped 6 bases and J dropped 4; count of bases not matched to a gene: 7. DNA of the CDR3: TGTGCCAGCAGGAGAGGCGGGGGGCCAGAGACCCAGTACTTC. Amino acid sequence: CASRRGGGPETQYF.